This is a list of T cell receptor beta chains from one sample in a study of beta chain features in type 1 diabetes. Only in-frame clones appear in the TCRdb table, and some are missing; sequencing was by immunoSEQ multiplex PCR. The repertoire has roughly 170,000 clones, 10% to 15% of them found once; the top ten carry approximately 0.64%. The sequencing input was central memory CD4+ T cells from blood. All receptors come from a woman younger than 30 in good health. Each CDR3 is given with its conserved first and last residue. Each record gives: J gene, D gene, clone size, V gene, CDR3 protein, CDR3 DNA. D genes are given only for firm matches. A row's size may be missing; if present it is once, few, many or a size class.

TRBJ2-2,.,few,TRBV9,CASSPTGRQNTGELFF,TGTGCCAGCAGCCCAACAGGGCGGCAGAACACCGGGGAGCTGTTTTTT
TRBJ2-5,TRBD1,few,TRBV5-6,CASSSGVGTEETQYF,TGTGCCAGCAGCTCCGGTGTGGGGACAGAAGAGACCCAGTACTTC
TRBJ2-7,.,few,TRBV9,CASSVADSSLYEQYF,TGTGCCAGCAGCGTAGCGGACAGTTCTCTTTACGAGCAGTACTTC
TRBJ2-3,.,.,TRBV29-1,CSVEDRSGSTDTQYF,TGCAGCGTTGAAGATCGAAGCGGAAGCACAGATACGCAGTATTTT
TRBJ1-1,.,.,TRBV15,CATSRLGGMNTEAFF,TGTGCCACCAGTCGGCTTGGGGGCATGAACACTGAAGCTTTCTTT
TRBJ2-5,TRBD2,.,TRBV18,CASSPPVREGQETQYF,TGTGCCAGCTCACCACCCGTAAGGGAGGGTCAAGAGACCCAGTACTTC
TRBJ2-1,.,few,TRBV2,CASSEALAGVNEQFF,TGTGCCAGCAGTGAAGCGCTAGCCGGGGTCAATGAGCAGTTCTTC
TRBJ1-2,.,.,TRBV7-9,CASSLDLDGYTF,TGTGCCAGCAGCTTGGATCTAGATGGCTACACCTTC
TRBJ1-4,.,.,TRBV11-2,CASSRTAEKLFF,TGTGCCAGCAGCCGGACAGCTGAAAAACTGTTTTTT
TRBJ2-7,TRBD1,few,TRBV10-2,CASSGDRGGPYEQYF,TGCGCCAGCAGTGGAGACAGGGGGGGACCCTACGAGCAGTACTTC